This T cell receptor beta chain was found in a study of long-term antiretroviral therapy in people with HIV. The CDR3 totals 14 residues. V dropped 8 bases and J dropped 1; count of bases not matched to a gene: 6. Per the germline V gene, CDR1 is LNHDA and CDR2 is SQIVND (reference sequence). Before they underwent DNA extraction, samples held roughly 0.95-11 million cryopreserved PBMC. Investigators performed immunoSEQ version v3.0 at survey level. Each sample had sequencing targeting about 40,000-50,000 T-cell genomes. Clones were read by immunoSEQ multiplex PCR, and TCRdb kept only the in-frame ones, dropping some. The table includes 25,000 to 30,000 clones, 93% detected once.

The clonotype was recovered from a man in his forties with HIV. The chain uses TRBV19 and TRBJ2-7; TRBD1 matches at 9 bases. The sequences come from unsorted PBMCs, collected 6.2 years after starting antiretroviral therapy. Here the CDR3 DNA reads TGTGCCAGTGCGGACAGGGGCCTGTCCTACGAGCAGTACTTC. Protein product: CASADRGLSYEQYF.